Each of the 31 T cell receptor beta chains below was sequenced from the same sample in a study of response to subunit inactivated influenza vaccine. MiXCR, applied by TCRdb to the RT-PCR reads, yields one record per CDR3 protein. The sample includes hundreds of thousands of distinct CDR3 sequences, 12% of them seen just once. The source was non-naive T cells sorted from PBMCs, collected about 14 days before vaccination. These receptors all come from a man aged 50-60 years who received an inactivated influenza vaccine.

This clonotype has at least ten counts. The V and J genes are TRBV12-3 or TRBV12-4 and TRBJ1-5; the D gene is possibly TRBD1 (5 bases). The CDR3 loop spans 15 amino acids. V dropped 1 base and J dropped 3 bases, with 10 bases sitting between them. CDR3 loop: CASSLESGFNQPQHF. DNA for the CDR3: TGTGCCAGCAGTTTAGAGTCAGGGTTCAATCAGCCCCAGCATTTT.

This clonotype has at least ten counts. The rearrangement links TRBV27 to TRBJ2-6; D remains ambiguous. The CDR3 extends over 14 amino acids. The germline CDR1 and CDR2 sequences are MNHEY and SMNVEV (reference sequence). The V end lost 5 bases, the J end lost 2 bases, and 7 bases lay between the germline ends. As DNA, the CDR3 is TGTGCCAGCAGTGGCGTTCCTGGGGCCAACGTCCTGACTTTC. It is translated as CASSGVPGANVLTF. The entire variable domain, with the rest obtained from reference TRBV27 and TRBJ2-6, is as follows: EAQVTQNPRYLITVTGKKLTVTCSQNMNHEYMSWYRQDPGLGLRQIYYSMNVEVTDKGDVPEGYKVSRKEKRNFPLILESPSPNQTSLYFCASSGVPGANVLTFGAGSRLTVL.

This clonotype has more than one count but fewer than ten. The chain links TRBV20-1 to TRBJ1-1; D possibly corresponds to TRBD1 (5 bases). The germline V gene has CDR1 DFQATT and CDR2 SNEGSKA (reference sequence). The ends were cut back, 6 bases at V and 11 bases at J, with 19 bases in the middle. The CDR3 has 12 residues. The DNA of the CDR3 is TGCAGTGCCCTCCGGGACTCCGCGCGGGCTTTCTTT. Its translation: CSALRDSARAFF.

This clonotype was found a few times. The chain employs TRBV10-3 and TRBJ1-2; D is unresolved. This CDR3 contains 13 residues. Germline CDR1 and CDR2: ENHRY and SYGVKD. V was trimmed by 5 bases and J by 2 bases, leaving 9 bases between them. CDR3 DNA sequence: TGTGCCATCAGTCTGACACCAAACTATGGCTACACCTTC. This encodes CAISLTPNYGYTF.

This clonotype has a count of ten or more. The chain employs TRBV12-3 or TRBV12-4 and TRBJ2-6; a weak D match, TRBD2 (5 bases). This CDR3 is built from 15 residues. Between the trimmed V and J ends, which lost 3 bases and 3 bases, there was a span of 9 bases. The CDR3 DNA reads TGTGCCAGCAGTTTGGCGGGCAGTGGGGCCAACGTCCTGACTTTC. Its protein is CASSLAGSGANVLTF.

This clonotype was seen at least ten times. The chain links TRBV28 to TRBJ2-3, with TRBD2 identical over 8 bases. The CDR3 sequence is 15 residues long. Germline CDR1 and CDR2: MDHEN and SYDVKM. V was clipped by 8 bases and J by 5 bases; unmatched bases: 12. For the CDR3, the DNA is TGTGCCAGCTCCGGGGGGGGGGCTGGGGGAGATACGCAGTATTTT. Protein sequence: CASSGGGAGGDTQYF.

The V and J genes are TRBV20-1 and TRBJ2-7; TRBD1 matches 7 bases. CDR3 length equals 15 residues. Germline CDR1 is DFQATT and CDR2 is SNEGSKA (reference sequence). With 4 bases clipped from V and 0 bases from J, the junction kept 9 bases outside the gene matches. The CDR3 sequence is CSATTGQTSSYEQYF. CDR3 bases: TGCAGTGCTACCACGGGACAGACGTCCTCCTACGAGCAGTACTTC.

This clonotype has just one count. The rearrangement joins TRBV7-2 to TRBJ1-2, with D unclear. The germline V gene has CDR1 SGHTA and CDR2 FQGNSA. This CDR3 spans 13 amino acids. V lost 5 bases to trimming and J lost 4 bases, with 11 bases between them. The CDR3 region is CASSHGSPYGYTF. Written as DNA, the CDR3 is TGTGCCAGCAGCCACGGGTCTCCCTATGGCTACACCTTC.

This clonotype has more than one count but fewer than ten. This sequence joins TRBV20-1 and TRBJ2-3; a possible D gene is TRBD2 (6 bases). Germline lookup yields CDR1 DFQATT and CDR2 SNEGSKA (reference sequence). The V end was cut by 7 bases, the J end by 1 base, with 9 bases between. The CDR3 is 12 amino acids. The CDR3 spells CSGWGGTDTQYF. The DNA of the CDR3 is TGCAGTGGCTGGGGGGGCACAGATACGCAGTATTTT.

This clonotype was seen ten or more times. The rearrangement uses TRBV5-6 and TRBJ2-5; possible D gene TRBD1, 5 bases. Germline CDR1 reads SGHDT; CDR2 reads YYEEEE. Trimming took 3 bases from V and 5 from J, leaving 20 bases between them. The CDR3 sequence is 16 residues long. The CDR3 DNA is TGTGCCAGCAGCTACCGTCAAGGGGTTAATGGGGAGACCCAGTACTTC. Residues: CASSYRQGVNGETQYF. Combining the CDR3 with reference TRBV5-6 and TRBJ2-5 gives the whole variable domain DAGVTQSPTHLIKTRGQQVTLRCSPKSGHDTVSWYQQALGQGPQFIFQYYEEEERQRGNFPDRFSGHQFPNYSSELNVNALLLGDSALYLCASSYRQGVNGETQYFGPGTRLLVL.

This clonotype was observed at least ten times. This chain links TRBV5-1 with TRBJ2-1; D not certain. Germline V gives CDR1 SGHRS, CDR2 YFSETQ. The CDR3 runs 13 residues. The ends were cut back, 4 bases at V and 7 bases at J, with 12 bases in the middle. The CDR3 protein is CASSPFPGNEQFF. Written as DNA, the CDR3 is TGCGCCAGCAGCCCTTTCCCGGGTAATGAGCAGTTCTTC. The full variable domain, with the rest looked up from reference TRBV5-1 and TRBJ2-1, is KAGVTQTPRYLIKTRGQQVTLSCSPISGHRSVSWYQQTPGQGLQFLFEYFSETQRNKGNFPGRFSGRQFSNSRSEMNVSTLELGDSALYLCASSPFPGNEQFFGPGTRLTVL.

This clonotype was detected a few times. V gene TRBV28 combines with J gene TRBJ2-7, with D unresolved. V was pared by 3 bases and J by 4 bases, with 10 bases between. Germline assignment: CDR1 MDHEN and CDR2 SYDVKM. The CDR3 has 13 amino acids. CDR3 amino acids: CASSFGDWYEQYF. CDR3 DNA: TGTGCCAGCAGTTTCGGTGACTGGTACGAGCAGTACTTC.

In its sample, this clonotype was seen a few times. This CDR3 is CASNPLPTGTDEQYF. DNA for the CDR3: TGTGCCAGCAATCCACTTCCGACAGGGACGGACGAGCAGTACTTC. The chain uses TRBV27 and TRBJ2-7; the match to TRBD1 covers 7 bases. V lost 7 bases to trimming and J lost 5 bases; unmatched junction nucleotides: 14. CDR1 is MNHEY, CDR2 SMNVEV, per germline (reference sequence). The CDR3 consists of 15 residues.

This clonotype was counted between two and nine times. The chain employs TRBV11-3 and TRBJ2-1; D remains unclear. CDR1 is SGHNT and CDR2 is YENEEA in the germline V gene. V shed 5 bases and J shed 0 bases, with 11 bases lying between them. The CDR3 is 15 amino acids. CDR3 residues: CASSPGPASYNEQFF. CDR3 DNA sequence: TGTGCCAGCAGCCCCGGTCCCGCCTCCTACAATGAGCAGTTCTTC.

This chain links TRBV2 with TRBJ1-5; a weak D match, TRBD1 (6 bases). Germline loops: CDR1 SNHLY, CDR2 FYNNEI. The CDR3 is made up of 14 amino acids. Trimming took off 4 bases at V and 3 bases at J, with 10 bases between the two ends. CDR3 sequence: CASSGQGYNQPQHF. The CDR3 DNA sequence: TGTGCCAGCAGTGGGCAGGGGTACAATCAGCCCCAGCATTTT.

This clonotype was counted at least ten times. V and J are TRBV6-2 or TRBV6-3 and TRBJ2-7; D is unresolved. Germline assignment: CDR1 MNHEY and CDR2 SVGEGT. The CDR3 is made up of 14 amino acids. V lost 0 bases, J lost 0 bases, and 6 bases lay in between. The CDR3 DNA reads TGTGCCAGCAGTTACTCCCGGGCCTCCTACGAGCAGTACTTC. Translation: CASSYSRASYEQYF.

The CDR3 region is CASSSHGAGGKNIQYF. Here the CDR3 DNA reads TGTGCCAGCAGTTCCCACGGGGCGGGCGGCAAAAACATTCAGTACTTC. The J gene is TRBJ2-4, the V gene TRBV6-2 or TRBV6-3, with D perhaps being TRBD1 or TRBD2 (5 bases each). The CDR3 consists of 16 residues. Trimming shortened V by 4 bases and J by 3 bases, and 16 bases separated the two germline ends. Per germline, CDR1 MNHEY and CDR2 SVGEGT.

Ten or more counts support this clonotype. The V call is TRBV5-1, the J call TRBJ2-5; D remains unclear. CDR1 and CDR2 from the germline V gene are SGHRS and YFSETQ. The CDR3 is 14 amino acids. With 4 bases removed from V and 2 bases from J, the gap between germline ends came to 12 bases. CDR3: CASSPQSRQETQYF. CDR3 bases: TGCGCCAGCAGCCCGCAGAGCCGTCAAGAGACCCAGTACTTC. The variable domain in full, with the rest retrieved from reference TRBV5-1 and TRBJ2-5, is KAGVTQTPRYLIKTRGQQVTLSCSPISGHRSVSWYQQTPGQGLQFLFEYFSETQRNKGNFPGRFSGRQFSNSRSEMNVSTLELGDSALYLCASSPQSRQETQYFGPGTRLLVL.

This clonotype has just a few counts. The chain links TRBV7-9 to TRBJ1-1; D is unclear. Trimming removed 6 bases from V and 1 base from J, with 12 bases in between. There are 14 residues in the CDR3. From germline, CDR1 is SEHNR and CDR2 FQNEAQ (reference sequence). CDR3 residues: CASRWVLPNTEAFF. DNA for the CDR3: TGTGCCAGCAGGTGGGTGCTGCCGAACACTGAAGCTTTCTTT.

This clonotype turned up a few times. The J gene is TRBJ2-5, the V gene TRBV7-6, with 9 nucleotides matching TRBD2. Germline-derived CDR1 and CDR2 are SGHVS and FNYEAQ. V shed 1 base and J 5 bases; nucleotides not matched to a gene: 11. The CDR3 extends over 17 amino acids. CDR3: CASSLGSPSGESETQYF. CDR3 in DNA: TGTGCCAGCAGCTTAGGATCGCCTAGCGGGGAATCGGAGACCCAGTACTTC.

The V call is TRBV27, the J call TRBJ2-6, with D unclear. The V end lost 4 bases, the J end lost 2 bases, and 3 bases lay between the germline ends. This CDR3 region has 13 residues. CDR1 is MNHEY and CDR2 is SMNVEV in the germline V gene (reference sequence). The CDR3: CASSYAGANVLTF. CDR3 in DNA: TGTGCCAGCAGTTACGCTGGGGCCAACGTCCTGACTTTC.

The CDR3 loop is CASSYQQGANTEAFF. CDR3 in DNA: TGCGCCAGCAGCTACCAACAGGGGGCGAACACTGAAGCTTTCTTT. The rearrangement links TRBV5-1 to TRBJ1-1; 9 bases match TRBD1. Germline V lookup: CDR1 SGHRS, CDR2 YFSETQ. The junction had 4 bases not matched to a gene; V was cut back by 3 bases and J by 1 base. CDR3 length equals 15 residues.

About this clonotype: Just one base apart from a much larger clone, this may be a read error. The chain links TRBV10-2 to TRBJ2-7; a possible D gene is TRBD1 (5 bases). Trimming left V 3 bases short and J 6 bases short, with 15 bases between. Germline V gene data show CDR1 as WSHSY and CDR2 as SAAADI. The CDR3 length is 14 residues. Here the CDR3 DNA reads TGCGCCAGCAGTGACCCCGGACATTTATTCGAGCAGTACTTC. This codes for CASSDPGHLFEQYF.

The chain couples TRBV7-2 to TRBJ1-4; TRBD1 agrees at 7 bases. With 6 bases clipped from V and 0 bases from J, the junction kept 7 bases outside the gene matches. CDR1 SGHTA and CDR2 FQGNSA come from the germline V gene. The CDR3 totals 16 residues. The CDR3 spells CASSRTGVATNEKLFF. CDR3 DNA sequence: TGTGCCAGCAGTCGTACAGGGGTTGCAACTAATGAAAAACTGTTTTTT. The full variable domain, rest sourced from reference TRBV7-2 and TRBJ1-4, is GAGVSQSPSNKVTEKGKDVELRCDPISGHTALYWYRQSLGQGLEFLIYFQGNSAPDKSGLPSDRFSAERTGGSVSTLTIQRTQQEDSAVYLCASSRTGVATNEKLFFGSGTQLSVL.

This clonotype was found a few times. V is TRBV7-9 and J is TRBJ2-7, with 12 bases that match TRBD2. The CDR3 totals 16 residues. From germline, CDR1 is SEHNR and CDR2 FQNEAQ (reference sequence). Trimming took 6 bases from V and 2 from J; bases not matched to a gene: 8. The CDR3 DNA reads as TGTGCCAGCAGTCGGACTAGCGGGGCTCGGACCTACGAGCAGTACTTC. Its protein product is CASSRTSGARTYEQYF.

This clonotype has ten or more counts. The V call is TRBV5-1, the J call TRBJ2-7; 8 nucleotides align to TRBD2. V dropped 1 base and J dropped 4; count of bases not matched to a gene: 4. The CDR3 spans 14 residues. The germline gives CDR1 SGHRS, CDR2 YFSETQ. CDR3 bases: TGCGCCAGCAGCTTGAATCCTAGCGGGTACGAGCAGTACTTC. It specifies CASSLNPSGYEQYF.

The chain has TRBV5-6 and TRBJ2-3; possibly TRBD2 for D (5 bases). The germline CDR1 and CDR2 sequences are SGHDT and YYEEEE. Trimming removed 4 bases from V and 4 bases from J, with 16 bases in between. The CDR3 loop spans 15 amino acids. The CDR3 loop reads CASSRGGLKADTQYF. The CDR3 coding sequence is TGTGCCAGCAGCCGCGGCGGGCTGAAGGCAGATACGCAGTATTTT.

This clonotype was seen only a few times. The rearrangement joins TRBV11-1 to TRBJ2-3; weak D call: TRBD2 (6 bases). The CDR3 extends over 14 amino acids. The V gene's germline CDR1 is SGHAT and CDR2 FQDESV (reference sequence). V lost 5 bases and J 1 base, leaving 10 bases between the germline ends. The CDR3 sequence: CASSPQRGTDTQYF. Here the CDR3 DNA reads TGTGCCAGCAGCCCCCAGCGGGGCACAGATACGCAGTATTTT.

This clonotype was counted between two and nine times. CDR3 DNA: TGTGCCAGCATCCTGAGACAGGCTGGCTCCACTGAAGCTTTCTTT. This sequence encodes CASILRQAGSTEAFF. The chain uses TRBV6-1 and TRBJ1-1; D possibly corresponds to TRBD1 (6 bases). The CDR3 is 15 residues long. Germline-derived CDR1 and CDR2 are MNHNS and SASEGT. Deletions cut 7 bases from V and 4 bases from J, with 19 bases between.

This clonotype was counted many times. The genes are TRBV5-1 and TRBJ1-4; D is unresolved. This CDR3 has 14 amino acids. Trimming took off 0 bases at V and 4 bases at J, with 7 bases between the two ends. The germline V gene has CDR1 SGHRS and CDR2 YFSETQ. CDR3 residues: CASSLDSFNEKLFF. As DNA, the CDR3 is TGCGCCAGCAGCTTGGACAGCTTTAATGAAAAACTGTTTTTT.

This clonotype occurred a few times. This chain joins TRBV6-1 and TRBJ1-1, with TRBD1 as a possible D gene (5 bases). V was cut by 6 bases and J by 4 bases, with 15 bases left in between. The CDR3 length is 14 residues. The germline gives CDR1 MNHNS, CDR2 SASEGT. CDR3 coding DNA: TGTGCCAGCAGACTACAGTGGGGGAGCACTGAAGCTTTCTTT. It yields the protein CASRLQWGSTEAFF.